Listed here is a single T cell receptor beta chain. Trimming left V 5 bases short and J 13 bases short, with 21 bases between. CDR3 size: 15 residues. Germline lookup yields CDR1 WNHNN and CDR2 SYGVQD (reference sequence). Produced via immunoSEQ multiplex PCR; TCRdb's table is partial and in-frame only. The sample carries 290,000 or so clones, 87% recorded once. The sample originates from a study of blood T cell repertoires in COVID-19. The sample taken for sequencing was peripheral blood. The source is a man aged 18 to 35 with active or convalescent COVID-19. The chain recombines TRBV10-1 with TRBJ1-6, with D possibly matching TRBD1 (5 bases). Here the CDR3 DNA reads TGCGCCAGCAGTACCAGGTTGGGGGGATGGAGGCCCCTCCACTTT. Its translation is CASSTRLGGWRPLHF.